Sequencing of this TCR beta chain was carried out in a study of identical twins (TCRdb year 2016). Study-level background: To test whether fetal clonotypes persist, this study deep-sequenced TCR alpha and beta repertoires from monozygotic twins, from unrelated adults of various ages, and from cord blood. To rule out contamination, replicate twin experiments were performed at different times with different library preparation protocols. Results the study describes overall, beyond this receptor: Recombination models systematically underestimated out-of-frame TCR alpha sharing in monozygotic twins but agreed with sharing between unrelated individuals. Zero-insertion analyses could be partly confounded by invariant T cells such as MAIT and iNKT, though diverse VJ usage argued against such confounding for most clonotypes. Abundant cord blood beta clonotypes had fewer insertions, young adult naive repertoires showed a similar but weaker trend, and memory repertoires showed no such trend. The excess sharing between twins in beta out-of-frame sequences was weaker because fewer shared sequences reduced the signal-to-noise ratio. Because the same donors could not be followed over many years, the conclusions depended on cross-sectional statistical analysis. Out-of-frame TCR alpha sequences shared between twins showed an excess of low generation-probability sequences compared with coincidental sharing between unrelated individuals.

Only healthy Caucasian donors were included. The twin cohort comprised three pairs of female monozygotic twins, all aged roughly 18 to 29 years. Peripheral blood mononuclear cells were the source from which RNA for the TCR libraries was isolated. A note on this clonotype: Its cognate antigen has yet to be identified. No base quality values were provided; no much bigger clone lies one nucleotide off.

The CDR3 numbers 17 residues from cysteine through phenylalanine. Only the CDR3 region is kept as DNA, spanning 51 bases read in frame from base 1. V is cut back by 3 bases and J by 3 bases, with 13 bases in the junction unmatched. The receptor library was made with 5' RACE. The sample was run on an Illumina HiSeq 2000. Template switching introduced a universal primer binding site; the final cDNA contained a unique molecular identifier, enabling accurate counting of TCR cDNA molecules. Specific primers in the conserved constant-segment region were used to synthesize first-strand cDNA for the TCR alpha and beta chains. To control for contamination, each cDNA library was double barcoded with a SMART-Mk sample barcode plus Illumina barcodes. TruSeq adapter sequences and Illumina sample barcodes were added in two successive PCR steps. The TCR alpha and beta cDNA libraries were sequenced on the Illumina HiSeq platform using custom primers. The study's own analysis went as follows. MiGEC was used to process raw reads and extract unique molecular identifiers, and MiXCR was used to find CDR3 positions. For each individual, recombination models were inferred using an EM algorithm with the repgenHMM and IGoR tools. Shared clonotype analysis was performed with the tcR package in R, normalizing sharing by the product of cloneset sizes. Out-of-frame nonproductive sequences were analyzed to study raw recombination free of thymic and clonal selection effects. TCRdb reprocessing: public reads trimmed at Q25 with fastp, clones called with MiXCR, in-frame beta chains kept. When rows share a CDR3 protein, they turn into one entry using the most common DNA and genes. In this record, the V and J calls reflect TCRdb's handling and not the investigators' own analysis. Recorded for this sample are over 600,000 distinct CDR3 sequences; approximately 22% of them occurred a single time. Approximately 4.5% of the sample is held by the ten biggest clonotypes.

The sample also formed part of further work on T cells expressing NK-cell markers. As that second paper reports: Roughly 8 donors provided sorted CD3+CD56+NKG2C+, CD3+CD56+NKG2C- and CD3+CD56-NKG2C+ T-cell subsets, whose TCR beta-chain repertoires were profiled. Among the eight sequenced donors, only one was HCMV-seronegative, while the other seven were HCMV-seropositive. In several experiments an anti-gammadeltaTCR antibody was added to restrict sorting to alphabetaTCR-expressing T cells. In about six donors, the dominant CD3+CD56+NKG2C+ clonotypes were found to rank among the top 10 CD8+ clonotypes and to make up roughly 1.0-7.0% of CD8+ T cells. Those dominant clonotypes were again the most abundant among CD3+CD56-NKG2C+ cells in four donors, at 28.3-60.1%. Whether the expanded NKG2C-expressing T cell clones were specific for HCMV antigens remained unclear. Randomly selected healthy volunteers, three men and five women, were used as the eight sequenced donors. HCMV serostatus was determined by detecting HCMV-specific IgG in serum with a commercial ELISA kit. For about 6 donors, unsorted PBMC were also used to sequence bulk peripheral blood T-cell repertoires. MIGEC was used to demultiplex reads and group reads by UMI, and MiTCR was used to assemble and quantify clonotypes. To remove erroneous sequences, TCR cDNA sequences were retained only when supported by two or more reads. The tcR package was used for downstream repertoire analysis, and clonotypes were matched between fractions using CDR3 nucleotide sequence together with V segment. VDJmatch was used to annotate antigen specificity against VDJdb, with one amino acid substitution in CDR3 permitted.

The TCR comes from a woman in her late teens or twenties in good health. The V and J genes are TRBV12-3 or TRBV12-4 and TRBJ1-2; TRBD1 fits 7 bases in the junction. The source material was PBMCs. Read as DNA, the sequence is TGTGCCAGCAGTTTCGCAGGGGGTGGTTCCCTAGACTATGGCTACACCTTC. Its product reads: CASSFAGGGSLDYGYTF.